Listed here is a single T cell receptor beta chain. Its target is unknown. TCRdb re-called the PCR reads through MiXCR, storing one row per CDR3 protein. This table holds around 470,000 distinct CDR3 sequences, about a fifth found once. The source of the sample is a study of molecular identifiers for immune sequencing clone quantification. Study-level results: Clones exceeding 20 RNA copies carried over 99% of effector molecules but under 1% of naive-cell molecules.

V lost 6 bases, J lost 3 bases, and 15 bases lay in between. CDR1 MNHEY and CDR2 SVGEGT come from the germline V gene. The CDR3 extends over 15 amino acids. Naive CD8 libraries came from approximately 20,000 to 980,000 sorted cells with 10%, 30% or 50% RNA. The rearrangement joins TRBV6-2 or TRBV6-3 to TRBJ1-5; unclear D gene. The sequence was collected from a human donor in good health. Some libraries in this study had Jurkat cell RNA spiked in. Sequenced material: naive CD8+ T cells from blood, with Jurkat cell RNA spiked in. Noted subset: FACS-sorted CD8+CD4-CCR7+CD45RA+ naive T cells. In DNA form, the CDR3 reads TGTGCCAGCAGCGGATTTGAGGGAAACAATCAGCCCCAGCATTTT. Translated: CASSGFEGNNQPQHF.